This T cell receptor (beta chain) derives from a study of blood T cell repertoires in COVID-19. The CDR3 consists of 16 residues. The germline gives CDR1 LNHDA, CDR2 SQIVND (reference sequence). J was trimmed by 4 bases and V by 1 base; bases with no gene match: 8. TCRdb keeps only in-frame clones here, not all; method: immunoSEQ multiplex PCR. This table has a few hundred thousand clones, around 91% appearing once. Participants' reported clinical history set cohort assignment. Sequencing was carried out using PBMCs or T cells enriched from blood (not recorded which). The rearrangement joins TRBV19 to TRBJ2-3, with 7 bases matching TRBD1. This clonotype was obtained from a woman aged 18-29 years with acute COVID-19. This CDR3 reads CASSIADREIADTQYF. CDR3 in DNA: TGTGCCAGTAGTATAGCCGACAGGGAAATCGCAGATACGCAGTATTTT.